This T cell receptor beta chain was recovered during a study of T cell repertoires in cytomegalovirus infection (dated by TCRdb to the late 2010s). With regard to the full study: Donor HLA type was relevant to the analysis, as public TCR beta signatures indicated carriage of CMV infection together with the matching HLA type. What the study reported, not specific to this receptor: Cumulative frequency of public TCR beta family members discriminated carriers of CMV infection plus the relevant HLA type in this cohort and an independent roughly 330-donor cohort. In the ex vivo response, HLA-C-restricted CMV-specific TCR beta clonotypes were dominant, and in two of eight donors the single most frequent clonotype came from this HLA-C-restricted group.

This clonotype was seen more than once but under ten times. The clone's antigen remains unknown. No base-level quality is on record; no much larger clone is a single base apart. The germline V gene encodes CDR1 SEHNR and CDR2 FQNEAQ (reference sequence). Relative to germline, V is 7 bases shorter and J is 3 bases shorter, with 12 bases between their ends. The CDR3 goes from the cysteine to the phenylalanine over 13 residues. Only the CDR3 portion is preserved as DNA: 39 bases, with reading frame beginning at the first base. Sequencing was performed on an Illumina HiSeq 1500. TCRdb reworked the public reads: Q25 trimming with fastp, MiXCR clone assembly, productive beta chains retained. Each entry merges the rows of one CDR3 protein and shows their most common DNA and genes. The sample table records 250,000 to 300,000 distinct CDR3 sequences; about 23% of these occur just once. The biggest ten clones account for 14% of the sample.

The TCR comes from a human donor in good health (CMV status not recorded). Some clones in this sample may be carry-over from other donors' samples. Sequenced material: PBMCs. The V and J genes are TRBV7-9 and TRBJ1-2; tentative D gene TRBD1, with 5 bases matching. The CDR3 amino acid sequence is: CASTGRGDYGYTF. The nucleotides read TGTGCCAGCACAGGGAGAGGGGACTATGGCTACACCTTC. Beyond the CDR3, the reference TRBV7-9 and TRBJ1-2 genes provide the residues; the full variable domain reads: DTGVSQNPRHKITKRGQNVTFRCDPISEHNRLYWYRQTLGQGPEFLTYFQNEAQLEKSRLLSDRFSAERPKGSFSTLEIQRTEQGDSAMYLCASTGRGDYGYTFGSGTRLTVV.